This is a list of T cell receptor beta chains from one sample in a study of blood T cell repertoires in COVID-19. Only in-frame clones appear in the TCRdb table, and some are missing; sequencing was by immunoSEQ multiplex PCR. The table records roughly 140,000 clones, 80% to 85% of them present only once. Sequencing was done on a sample of peripheral blood. The receptors shown here come from a human donor in a cohort sampled during active COVID-19. The CDR3 runs from the conserved cysteine through the conserved F or W. A D gene is named only where the DNA matches it firmly. Not all rows give a size; the values are once, few, many and, for expanded clones, a class.

TRBJ1-1 NA NA TRBV6-5 TGTGCCAGCAGTTTAGGACAGATGAACACTGAAGCTTTCTTT CASSLGQMNTEAFF
TRBJ2-1 NA NA TRBV7-3 TGTGCCAGCAGCCCGACAGGTATTGAGCAGTTCTTC CASSPTGIEQFF
TRBJ1-2 NA NA TRBV2 TGTGCCAGCAGATGGGGGGAGGAAGGCTACACCTTC CASRWGEEGYTF
TRBJ1-1 NA NA TRBV7-2 TGTGCCAGCAGCCCTCGAAGGCTAGTGAACACTGAAGCTTTCTTT CASSPRRLVNTEAFF
TRBJ1-2 NA TRBD1 TRBV19 TGTGCCAGTAGTCCCGCAGGACAGGGATTATCTCGGGGCTACACCTTC CASSPAGQGLSRGYTF
TRBJ1-4 NA TRBD1 TRBV18 TGTGCCAGCTCACGCTCGACAGGGTTTGAGGAAAAACTGTTTTTT CASSRSTGFEEKLFF
TRBJ1-5 NA NA TRBV30 TGTGCCTGGTGTCCTGGGGGGGGACGTAATCAGCCCCAGCATTTT CAWCPGGGRNQPQHF
TRBJ1-4 NA TRBD1 TRBV7-2 TGTGCCAGCAGCTTAGGACAGGGGGCTTGGGAAAAACTGTTTTTT CASSLGQGAWEKLFF
TRBJ2-4 NA TRBD2 TRBV28 TGTGCCAGCAGTTTAGGGGGAGCGGGGTTAAACATTCAGTACTTC CASSLGGAGLNIQYF
TRBJ2-1 NA NA TRBV2 TGTGCCAGCAGTCCGCAGGGTGAGCAGTTCTTC CASSPQGEQFF
TRBJ1-6 NA TRBD1 TRBV5-1 TGCGCCAGCAGGGGACAGGGGTCGTATAATTCACCCCTCCACTTT CASRGQGSYNSPLHF
TRBJ2-7 NA NA TRBV7-2 TGTGCCAGCAGCCCCCGGGAGTTCACCTACGAGCAGTACTTC CASSPREFTYEQYF
TRBJ1-2 NA NA TRBV28 TGTGCCAGCAGTTTCCCCGGGGGGCTCTATGGCTACACCTTC CASSFPGGLYGYTF
TRBJ2-3 NA TRBD2 TRBV7-8 TGTGCCAGCAGCTTACGACGGGGGGGCCCAGATACGCAGTATTTT CASSLRRGGPDTQYF
TRBJ1-4 NA TRBD1 TRBV7-2 TGTGCCAGCAGCTACGACAGGGATGGAAAACTGTTTTTT CASSYDRDGKLFF
TRBJ1-2 NA NA TRBV30 TGTGCCTGGACGATTGGACTCAACTATGGCTACACCTTC CAWTIGLNYGYTF
TRBJ1-2 NA NA TRBV5-4 TGTGCCAGCAGCCTCGGGTTTGTAAGTGGCTACACCTTC CASSLGFVSGYTF
TRBJ1-5 few TRBD1 TRBV28 TGTGCCAGCAGCCAATACCCCCCCTCAACAGGGGCAAGTCAGCCCCAGCATTTT CASSQYPPSTGASQPQHF
TRBJ1-1 NA NA TRBV21-1 TGTGCCAGCAGCAGGAACTCGGGGGGTACTGAAGCTTTCTTT CASSRNSGGTEAFF
TRBJ1-5 NA NA TRBV19 TGTGCCAGTAGACTATGGACAGATAGTCAGCCCCAGCATTTT CASRLWTDSQPQHF
TRBJ1-1 once NA TRBV6-5 TGTGCCAGCAGTCTCCGATCAGAGAACACTGAAGCTTTCTTT CASSLRSENTEAFF
TRBJ1-5 NA NA TRBV2 TGTGCCAGCGGTCGGGCAGGGGCCAATCAGCCCCAGCATTTT CASGRAGANQPQHF
TRBJ2-3 NA TRBD1 TRBV7-3 TGTGCCAGCAGTTCGGGGACAGGGGGAACAGATACGCAGTATTTT CASSSGTGGTDTQYF
TRBJ1-2 NA NA TRBV9 TGTGCCAGCAGCGCCAGATCGGACGGGGGCTATGGCTACACCTTC CASSARSDGGYGYTF
TRBJ1-4 once NA TRBV4-1 TGCGCCAGCAGCCTAGAGGACACAGCAACTAATGAAAAACTGTTTTTT CASSLEDTATNEKLFF
TRBJ2-7 NA NA TRBV6-5 TGTGCCAGCAGAGGGGGCGGAGGGGGGCAGGAGCAGTACTTC CASRGGGGGQEQYF
TRBJ2-1 NA TRBD2 TRBV5-6 TGTGCCAGCAGCTACGGGACTAGAAATGAGCAGTTCTTC CASSYGTRNEQFF
TRBJ2-6 NA TRBD1 TRBV28 TGTGCCAGCAGTAAGGGACAGGGTTTGTTTGGGGCCAACGTCCTGACTTTC CASSKGQGLFGANVLTF
TRBJ2-2 NA NA TRBV19 TGTGCCAGTAGGCAGGGGTTATACACCGGGGAGCTGTTTTTT CASRQGLYTGELFF
TRBJ2-5 NA TRBD2 TRBV7-2 TGTGCCAGCAGCTCGGGGGGGGCTCGAGAGACCCAGTACTTC CASSSGGARETQYF
TRBJ2-7 NA TRBD1 TRBV10-3 TGTGCCGCGGGCGGACAGGGGTCTTCCTACGAGCAGTACTTC CAAGGQGSSYEQYF
TRBJ2-3 NA TRBD2 TRBV2 TGTGCCAGCAGTGAAGGACTAGCGGGGGGGCTAGCTAGCACAGATACGCAGTATTTT CASSEGLAGGLASTDTQYF
TRBJ2-1 NA NA TRBV7-2 TGTGCCAGCAGCTTCCCGCGGGACAGACGCTCCTACAATGAGCAGTTCTTC CASSFPRDRRSYNEQFF
TRBJ2-2 NA TRBD1 TRBV6-1 TGTGCCAGCAGTGAAGTTGACAGGGGGGAAACCGGGGAGCTGTTTTTT CASSEVDRGETGELFF
TRBJ2-5 NA TRBD1 TRBV14 TGTGCCAGCAGCCAATTGACAGGGGCCCAAGAGACCCAGTACTTC CASSQLTGAQETQYF
TRBJ2-7 NA TRBD1 TRBV5-4 TGTGCCAGCAGCACCTCGGGGACAGGATGGGGCGAGCAGTACTTC CASSTSGTGWGEQYF
TRBJ2-5 NA NA TRBV28 TGTGCCAGCGACCGGGGAAACCAAGAGACCCAGTACTTC CASDRGNQETQYF